The next 10 T cell receptor beta chains were all read from a single sample in a study of identical twins. Via MiXCR, TCRdb re-called the 5' RACE reads, giving one row per CDR3 protein. This sample has 700,000 or so distinct CDR3 sequences; about 9.4% occur once, and the top ten carry roughly 0.9%. These data also featured in a second study, about yellow fever vaccine responses in identical twins.

The sample consisted of PBMCs. Every receptor here comes from a woman younger than 35 in good health.

There are many counts of this clonotype. This chain joins TRBV20-1 and TRBJ2-7; D gene ambiguous. Trimming shortened V by 0 bases and J by 2 bases, and 14 bases separated the two germline ends. The CDR3 has 15 amino acids. Germline CDR1 reads DFQATT; CDR2 reads SNEGSKA (reference sequence). The CDR3 bases are TGCAGTGCTAGAGATTTGTCCCTCGGACCCTACGAGCAGTACTTC. This gives the protein CSARDLSLGPYEQYF.

This clonotype was detected many times. CDR3 sequence reads: CASSFFQETQYF. The CDR3 DNA is TGTGCCAGCAGCTTTTTCCAAGAGACCCAGTACTTC. The gene calls are TRBV7-8 and TRBJ2-5; no firm D call. Between the trimmed V and J ends, which lost 3 bases and 1 base, there was a span of 3 bases. Germline lookup yields CDR1 SGHVS and CDR2 FQNEAQ. This CDR3 region has 12 residues.

The V call is TRBV14, the J call TRBJ2-7, with 8 bases fitting TRBD1. V shed 1 base, J shed 8 bases, and the junction held 7 bases outside the gene matches. Germline lookup yields CDR1 SGHDN and CDR2 FVKESK. The CDR3 runs to 14 residues. The CDR3 loop reads CASSQGQGTWKQYF. Here the CDR3 DNA reads TGTGCCAGCAGCCAAGGACAGGGGACGTGGAAGCAGTACTTC.

This clonotype was seen a few times. The genes are TRBV24-1 and TRBJ2-3; tentatively, D is TRBD2 (5 bases). Germline V CDR1 and CDR2: KGHDR, SFDVKD. The CDR3 consists of 14 residues. Trimming cost V 4 bases and J 1 base, with 8 bases left between them. CDR3 nucleotides: TGTGCCACCAGTGACGCTAGCCGCACAGATACGCAGTATTTT. Translated: CATSDASRTDTQYF.

This clonotype was found a few times. CDR3 coding DNA: TGTGCCAGCAGTTACGGGGCCGAGGAGACCCAGTACTTC. Its translation: CASSYGAEETQYF. The chain carries TRBV6-6 and TRBJ2-5; TRBD1 might be the D (5 bases). There are 13 residues in the CDR3. V gave up 2 bases and J gave up 5 bases, with 9 bases separating them. CDR1 is MNHNY and CDR2 is SVGAGI in the germline V gene (reference sequence).

This clonotype appeared many times. The gene calls are TRBV27 and TRBJ2-3, with TRBD2 identical over 10 bases. The trim removed 9 bases at V and 6 bases at J, leaving 9 bases unmatched. CDR3 length equals 14 residues. CDR1 is MNHEY, CDR2 SMNVEV, per germline (reference sequence). The CDR3 region has the DNA TGTGCCAGTACCCCGGGACTAGCGATTGATACGCAGTATTTT. This codes for CASTPGLAIDTQYF.

The sample holds a few counts of this clonotype. V is TRBV28 and J is TRBJ2-1, with 9 bases fitting TRBD2. CDR3 length: 17 amino acids. J gave up 5 bases and V 3 bases, and 11 bases lay outside the gene matches. Germline V gene data show CDR1 as MDHEN and CDR2 as SYDVKM. The CDR3 nucleotides read TGTGCCAGCAGTTTCGCGGGAGGGGTTAATCGTGACAATGAGCAGTTCTTC. As protein: CASSFAGGVNRDNEQFF. Using reference TRBV28 and TRBJ2-1 for the parts outside the CDR3, the full variable domain is DVKVTQSSRYLVKRTGEKVFLECVQDMDHENMFWYRQDPGLGLRLIYFSYDVKMKEKGDIPEGYSVSREKKERFSLILESASTNQTSMYLCASSFAGGVNRDNEQFFGPGTRLTVL.

This clonotype has more than one count but fewer than ten. The rearrangement links TRBV18 to TRBJ2-1; 9 bases fit TRBD1. There are 16 residues in the CDR3. Germline V gene sequence: CDR1 KGHSH, CDR2 LQKENI. V shed 1 base, J shed 8 bases, and the junction held 9 bases outside the gene matches. The CDR3 spells CASSPLKPTGGDEQFF. In nucleotides, the CDR3 is TGTGCCAGCTCACCACTGAAACCCACAGGGGGCGATGAGCAGTTCTTC.

V usage is TRBV27 and J usage is TRBJ2-7; TRBD2 might be the D (5 bases). Deletions cut 5 bases from V and 0 bases from J, with 14 bases between. CDR1 is MNHEY and CDR2 is SMNVEV in the germline V gene (reference sequence). The CDR3 is made up of 15 amino acids. The CDR3 nucleotides read TGTGCCAGCAGTCCATTGGAGGTGGGCTCCTACGAGCAGTACTTC. Its translation: CASSPLEVGSYEQYF.

The chain combines TRBV7-2 with TRBJ1-5; tentative D call: TRBD1 (5 bases). CDR1 and CDR2 from the germline V gene are SGHTA and FQGNSA. The CDR3 runs to 18 residues. The V gene lost 4 bases and the J gene lost 4 bases, with 23 bases spanning the gap. The DNA for the CDR3 is TGTGCCAGCAGCTGGAAACTTCCGGGATCCCAGGGAAATCAGCCCCAGCATTTT. This codes for CASSWKLPGSQGNQPQHF. Combining the CDR3 with reference TRBV7-2 and TRBJ1-5 gives the whole variable domain GAGVSQSPSNKVTEKGKDVELRCDPISGHTALYWYRQSLGQGLEFLIYFQGNSAPDKSGLPSDRFSAERTGGSVSTLTIQRTQQEDSAVYLCASSWKLPGSQGNQPQHFGDGTRLSIL.